The text below deals with one T cell receptor beta chain. TCRdb's copy holds only in-frame clones and misses some; the assay was immunoSEQ multiplex PCR. The table lists about 490,000 clones, over 65% of them singletons. Trimming took 4 bases from V and 2 from J; bases not matched to a gene: 4. Germline CDR1 and CDR2: MRHNA and SNTAGT. The CDR3 covers 16 residues. The data were obtained in a study of shared clonotypes between healthy human individuals. The chain employs TRBV6-4 and TRBJ2-1; TRBD2 matches 11 bases. The sequenced sample consisted of PBMCs. This receptor was identified in a woman in her forties in good health. Some clones in this sample may be carry-over from other donors' samples. CDR3 in DNA: TGTGCCAGCAGTGGGTTAGCGGGAGGGCCCTACAATGAGCAGTTCTTC. This codes for CASSGLAGGPYNEQFF.